Below are 14 T cell receptor beta chains sequenced from a single sample in a study of T cells expressing NK-cell markers. TCRdb re-called the 5' RACE reads and gives one entry per CDR3 protein, without DNA. The ten most abundant clones cover more than 10% of a sample with approximately 150,000 distinct CDR3 sequences. Sequenced material: blood T cells: a sorted CD56 or NKG2C T cell subset, CD4+ or CD8+ T cells, or bulk PBMC T cells (not recorded which). These receptors were taken from a man aged 18 to 30 in good health.

The chain combines TRBV14 with TRBJ2-1. The CDR3 is 15 residues long. From germline, CDR1 is SGHDN and CDR2 FVKESK. This CDR3 is CASSPSKSSYNEQFF.

This chain joins TRBV20-1 and TRBJ2-5; there is no DNA to check the TCRdb D call of TRBD2. Germline-derived CDR1 and CDR2 are DFQATT and SNEGSKA (reference sequence). The CDR3 loop spans 13 amino acids. The CDR3 loop reads CSARSRAQETQYF.

V gene TRBV7-6 combines with J gene TRBJ1-3. Germline-derived CDR1 and CDR2 are SGHVS and FNYEAQ. CDR3 size: 15 residues. CDR3 region: CASSPEPTTGNTIYF.

The CDR3 is CSVEETGEFYEQFF. The genes are TRBV29-1 and TRBJ2-1; with no DNA, the TCRdb D assignment of TRBD1 cannot be verified. CDR1 is SQVTM and CDR2 is ANQGSEA in the germline V gene. This CDR3 region has 14 residues.

The J gene is TRBJ2-6, the V gene TRBV5-1. The CDR3 contains 14 residues. Per germline, CDR1 SGHRS and CDR2 YFSETQ. CDR3: CASSPYSGANVLTF.

The chain joins TRBV20-1 to TRBJ1-1; TCRdb selects TRBD1, and the lack of DNA leaves this call unchecked. CDR3 size: 11 residues. Germline V CDR1 and CDR2: DFQATT, SNEGSKA (reference sequence). CDR3 sequence: CSAIRTVEAFF.

This chain uses TRBV4-2 with TRBJ2-4; the TCRdb call, TRBD1, lacks DNA for checking. CDR1 and CDR2 from the germline V gene are LGHNA and YNFKEQ. The CDR3 extends over 14 amino acids. The CDR3 reads CASSPPVAENIQYF.

J is TRBJ1-1 and V is TRBV12-3 or TRBV12-4; the D gene TCRdb calls, TRBD1, cannot be checked with no DNA. This CDR3 contains 13 residues. The CDR3: CATMDRGGTEAFF.

This chain uses TRBV6-2 or TRBV6-3 with TRBJ2-7; the D call of TRBD1 rests on TCRdb alone, since no DNA is present to check it. Germline lookup yields CDR1 MNHEY and CDR2 SVGEGT. The CDR3 spans 13 residues. CDR3 in amino acids: CASNLGPIYEQYF.

The V and J genes are TRBV11-3 and TRBJ1-1. The CDR3 spans 11 residues. Germline V CDR1 and CDR2: SGHNT, YENEEA. The CDR3 reads CASSHDSEAFF.

The gene calls are TRBV12-3 or TRBV12-4 and TRBJ2-2. The CDR3 extends over 12 amino acids. CDR3 sequence: CASVGMAGELFF.

The chain employs TRBV19 and TRBJ2-1; TCRdb gives TRBD1 as the D gene, but with no DNA this cannot be confirmed. This CDR3 has 15 amino acids. CDR1 LNHDA and CDR2 SQIVND come from the germline V gene (reference sequence). The CDR3: CASSRTGEVYNEQFF.

The chain uses TRBV7-8 and TRBJ1-5; TCRdb returns TRBD1, unconfirmable since there is no DNA. In germline, CDR1 is SGHVS, CDR2 FQNEAQ. The CDR3 totals 19 residues. CDR3 sequence: CASSLLRAGSGYSNQPQHF.

The chain joins TRBV12-3 or TRBV12-4 to TRBJ2-5; TCRdb outputs TRBD2, but without DNA this stays unchecked. This CDR3 has 15 residues. This CDR3 reads CASRTGLAPAETQYF.